The sequence of this T cell receptor (beta chain) was determined in a study of shared clonotypes between healthy human individuals. Overall study results and limits: The sharing of 5% to 6.5% of naive CD4 clonotypes was seen across a handful of donors.

Those who donated, Caucasian adults without exception, all lived in Nashville, Tennessee. TCRdb's table, derived via immunoSEQ multiplex PCR, lists solely in-frame clones and lacks some. The sample lists roughly 2 million clones, around 95% seen once, with roughly 0.13% in the top ten. Concerning this clone: As yet, its antigen is unknown.

V was shortened by 1 base and J by 4 bases, with 9 bases between the two germline ends. Germline V gene lookup returns CDR1 SGHRS and CDR2 YFSETQ. The CDR3 consists of 13 residues. This sequence joins TRBV5-1 and TRBJ2-7, with D unclear. The specimen was naive CD4+ T cells sorted from blood. Subset denoted: CD45RA+ positively selected. The origin of this receptor is a man aged 18-30 years in good health. The CDR3 DNA reads as TGCGCCAGCAGCTTGAATAACGATTACGAGCAGTACTTC. It specifies CASSLNNDYEQYF.